The clone carrying this T cell receptor beta chain was counted at least ten times. The V gene end was trimmed by 6 bases and the J gene end by 4 bases; junction bases not matched to a gene: 5. Germline V lookup: CDR1 MNHNY, CDR2 SVGAGI (reference sequence). The CDR3 is made up of 14 amino acids. These data belong to a study of early T cells in non-severe SARS-CoV-2 infection. TCRdb analysed the 5' RACE reads with MiXCR anew, one entry per CDR3 protein. Among 45,000 or so distinct CDR3 sequences listed, roughly 6% were seen once. The gene calls are TRBV6-6 and TRBJ2-1; 8 nucleotides align to TRBD1. What was sequenced was whole blood. This TCR derives from an adult who was a healthcare worker with PCR-confirmed SARS-CoV-2 infection or an uninfected control (not recorded which). The CDR3 DNA reads TGTGCCAGCAGCGTGACAGGGGAGTACAATGAGCAGTTCTTC. This translates into CASSVTGEYNEQFF.